This T cell receptor (beta chain) was retrieved from a study of CXCR3-negative and CXCR3-positive naive CD8 T cells. Overall study: Roughly 1.5 +/- 0.3 million TRB reads came from each library, giving about 130 million in total. Whole-study findings and limits: Surface CD5 looked about the same in the naive subsets, so the authors worked out TCR strength from TRB CDR3 properties. Both naive subsets showed comparably high diversity, and memory CD8+ cells showed much lower diversity. TRBV-TRBJ usage matched between naive CXCR3-negative and CXCR3-positive cells but not between memory cells.

The libraries of TRB cDNA were constructed through 5' RACE using UMI labels. TCRdb reprocessed the 5' RACE reads and stores each CDR3 protein as one record, lacking DNA. The table lists fewer than 90,000 distinct CDR3 sequences, with about 1.4% in the top ten. Germline loops: CDR1 SGHTA, CDR2 FQGNSA. The CDR3 length is 20 residues. In regard to this clonotype: What it binds is unknown.

Material for sequencing was naive CXCR3- CD8+ T cells from blood. As for subset: CD45RO-CCR7+CD27+CD95- naive CD8+ T cells lacking CXCR3 (TNR3-). This clonotype was sampled from a human donor in good health. Some clones in this sample may be carry-over from other donors' samples. The chain has TRBV7-2 and TRBJ2-1; checking the TCRdb D call of TRBD1 is not possible without DNA. CDR3 amino acids: CASSLAWGIFGTEGTGEQFF.